In this sample, the clone carrying this T cell receptor beta chain turned up a few times. The antigen remains unidentified. Rearranged V-D-J TRB sequences were amplified with a mixed TRB-A/B primer pool. Via MiXCR, TCRdb re-called the multiplex PCR reads, giving one row per CDR3 protein. Of under 2,500 distinct CDR3 sequences listed, about a sixth are singletons. This specimen comes from a study of T cell repertoires in aging, cancer and after chemotherapy. Whole-study context: Paired samples before and after chemotherapy came from glioblastoma patients receiving temozolomide-based therapy. General observations from the study: Untreated cancer patients had significantly lower blood TCR diversity than age-matched healthy donors. In each cancer cohort, median generation probability increased across chemotherapy, suggesting thymic output rebounded.

There are 16 residues in the CDR3. Per the germline V gene, CDR1 is LGHNA and CDR2 is YSLEER. Trimming removed 8 bases from V and 7 bases from J, with 26 bases in between. Peripheral blood genomic DNA, not sorted cells or RNA, was the template. Material: blood. This TCR was sampled from a human donor with a solid tumor. The chain combines TRBV4-3 with TRBJ1-2; the D is unclear. CDR3 coding DNA: TGCGCCAGCGCCATTACCCCGGACGGAGGCTATGGTGGCTACACCTTC. Its translation is CASAITPDGGYGGYTF.